One and the same sample provided the 20 T cell receptor beta chains below, sequenced in a study of identical twins. TCRdb recomputed calls from the 5' RACE reads with MiXCR, one row per CDR3 protein. The data hold approximately 210,000 distinct CDR3 sequences, with 5.5% to 7.5% observed a single time. These same records also appear under a second study, on T cells expressing NK-cell markers.

Source material: CD8+ T cells sorted from blood. These receptors originate from a woman under 30 in good health.

This clonotype showed up just a few times. The chain is built from TRBV3-1 and TRBJ2-5; possible D gene TRBD2, 5 bases. The germline gives CDR1 LGHDT, CDR2 YNNKEL (reference sequence). This CDR3 spans 12 amino acids. The V gene lost 7 bases and the J gene lost 4 bases, with 10 bases spanning the gap. The CDR3 reads CASTTGVETQYF. CDR3 bases: TGTGCCAGCACCACCGGGGTAGAGACCCAGTACTTC.

CDR3 sequence reads: CSVVYGRGDEQFF. CDR3 sequence (DNA): TGCAGCGTTGTATACGGGAGAGGGGATGAGCAGTTCTTC. The V gene is TRBV29-1, the J gene TRBJ2-1; weak D call: TRBD2 (6 bases). V lost 4 bases and J 8 bases, leaving 15 bases between the germline ends. CDR1 is SQVTM, CDR2 ANQGSEA, per germline. This CDR3 spans 13 amino acids.

In its sample, this clonotype was seen many times. The CDR3 sequence: CASSYDRGNTGELFF. The CDR3 DNA reads TGTGCCAGCAGTTATGACAGGGGGAACACCGGGGAGCTGTTTTTT. The chain uses TRBV6-5 and TRBJ2-2, with 8 positions matching TRBD1. After removal of 3 bases from V and 1 base from J, the junction contained 1 base not matched to a gene. The CDR3 length is 15 residues. Germline CDR1 is MNHEY and CDR2 is SVGAGI.

The table lists this clonotype with a few counts. The gene calls are TRBV7-9 and TRBJ2-7; D remains ambiguous. The CDR3 runs 14 residues. Trimming cost V 5 bases and J 6 bases, with 17 bases left between them. CDR1 is SEHNR, CDR2 FQNEAQ, per germline (reference sequence). The CDR3 DNA sequence: TGTGCCAGCAGCCTAACCGAGAACTCTTTCGAGCAGTACTTC. It is translated as CASSLTENSFEQYF.

This clonotype was seen many times. The chain couples TRBV12-3 or TRBV12-4 to TRBJ2-2, with D hard to call. Trimming stripped 7 bases from V and 6 bases from J, with 9 bases between. The CDR3 runs to 12 residues. The CDR3 region has the DNA TGTGCCAGCAAGGCAAAGGCCGGGGAGCTGTTTTTT. This translates into CASKAKAGELFF.

This clonotype was picked up many times. This chain uses TRBV6-2 or TRBV6-3 with TRBJ2-6; D gene ambiguous. V lost 8 bases, J lost 3 bases, and 11 bases lay in between. This CDR3 comprises 14 residues. The germline CDR1 and CDR2 sequences are MNHEY and SVGEGT. The CDR3 nucleotides read TGTGCCAGCGATAACACCTTTGGGGCCAACGTCCTGACTTTC. It yields the protein CASDNTFGANVLTF.

The gene calls are TRBV24-1 and TRBJ1-1, with 10 bases fitting TRBD1. CDR3 length equals 17 residues. Germline V gives CDR1 KGHDR, CDR2 SFDVKD. J lost 7 bases, V lost 6 bases, and 16 bases had no gene match. The DNA for the CDR3 is TGTGCCACCAGTACTTGCCCGGGACAGGGGCGGTTTGGTGAAGCTTTCTTT. Its translation: CATSTCPGQGRFGEAFF.

This clonotype was counted many times. The CDR3 sequence: CSARDRGGTHYNEQFF. CDR3 nucleotides: TGCAGTGCTAGAGATCGTGGCGGAACCCACTACAATGAGCAGTTCTTC. The chain couples TRBV20-1 to TRBJ2-1; unclear D gene. This CDR3 has 16 amino acids. V lost 0 bases and J lost 3, with 15 bases in between. CDR1 and CDR2 (germline): DFQATT, SNEGSKA (reference sequence).

The chain recombines TRBV14 with TRBJ2-5, with TRBD2 as a possible D gene (5 bases). V shed 2 bases and J shed 3 bases, with 10 bases lying between them. CDR1 and CDR2 (germline): SGHDN, FVKESK. The CDR3 is 14 residues long. The CDR3 is CASSQRLIEETQYF. The DNA of the CDR3 is TGTGCCAGCAGCCAACGACTAATAGAAGAGACCCAGTACTTC.

This clonotype was observed a handful of times. V is TRBV12-5 and J is TRBJ2-5; 14 nucleotides align to TRBD2. V trimming: 5 bases; J trimming: 1 base; junction bases outside the gene matches: 9. Germline assignment: CDR1 LGHNT and CDR2 FRNRAP. The CDR3 runs 18 residues. CDR3 sequence reads: CASGVGLAGGSGQETQYF. The CDR3 DNA follows: TGTGCTAGTGGTGTCGGACTAGCGGGAGGTTCGGGCCAAGAGACCCAGTACTTC.

This clonotype has a count of ten or more. The chain links TRBV27 to TRBJ2-2; D gene ambiguous. The CDR3 totals 12 residues. Germline V gene lookup returns CDR1 MNHEY and CDR2 SMNVEV (reference sequence). Trimming took off 3 bases at V and 7 bases at J, with 6 bases between the two ends. The CDR3 DNA sequence: TGTGCCAGCAGTTTCGGTCGCGGGGAGCTGTTTTTT. This gives the protein CASSFGRGELFF.

This chain connects TRBV9 to TRBJ2-5; a weak D match, TRBD2 (7 bases). V shed 3 bases and J shed 3 bases, with 18 bases lying between them. The CDR3 sequence is 16 residues long. The germline V gene encodes CDR1 SGDLS and CDR2 YYNGEE. The CDR3 DNA follows: TGTGCCAGCAGCGAGGAGGGGGGGCAGGGAGAAGAGACCCAGTACTTC. This encodes CASSEEGGQGEETQYF.

This clonotype showed up just a few times. This sequence joins TRBV11-2 and TRBJ2-1; no clear D gene. CDR1 is SGHAT, CDR2 FQNNGV, per germline. This CDR3 spans 13 amino acids. Trimming removed 1 base from V and 7 bases from J, with 8 bases in between. The CDR3 bases are TGTGCCAGCAGCTTAGTTGCCTTTAATGAGCAGTTCTTC. It codes for CASSLVAFNEQFF.

At least ten counts were recorded for this clonotype. The chain recombines TRBV5-1 with TRBJ2-2; D possibly corresponds to TRBD1 (5 bases). Looked up from germline, CDR1 is SGHRS and CDR2 is YFSETQ. Trimming removed 2 bases at V and 4 bases at J, with 6 bases between. The CDR3 totals 13 residues. The CDR3 loop is CASSLGVTGELFF. CDR3 sequence (DNA): TGCGCCAGCAGCTTAGGGGTCACCGGGGAGCTGTTTTTT.

This clonotype came up a few times. V gene TRBV20-1 combines with J gene TRBJ2-4; unclear D gene. This CDR3 comprises 12 residues. V shed 2 bases and J shed 10 bases, with 12 bases lying between them. CDR1 and CDR2 (germline): DFQATT, SNEGSKA (reference sequence). CDR3 DNA: TGCAGTGCTAGACTGTCTCTTGGGATTCAGTACTTC. This translates into CSARLSLGIQYF.

In this sample, this clonotype turned up a few times. The rearrangement uses TRBV3-1 and TRBJ2-1; D not certain. The CDR3 contains 12 residues. The germline V gene has CDR1 LGHDT and CDR2 YNNKEL (reference sequence). With 5 bases removed from V and 10 bases from J, the gap between germline ends came to 12 bases. Written as DNA, the CDR3 is TGTGCCAGCAGCTCTGAGGTTGGAGAGCAGTTCTTC. This translates into CASSSEVGEQFF.

This clonotype was counted many times. The rearrangement joins TRBV13 to TRBJ1-1, with D possibly matching TRBD1 (5 bases). The CDR3 has 12 residues. Per the germline V gene, CDR1 is PRHDT and CDR2 is FYEKMQ (reference sequence). Trimming took 2 bases from V and 7 from J, leaving 8 bases between them. CDR3 sequence reads: CASSLTTDEAFF. The CDR3 coding sequence is TGTGCCAGCAGCTTAACGACAGATGAAGCTTTCTTT.

The table lists this clonotype with a few counts. The J gene is TRBJ2-1, the V gene TRBV7-9; no firm D call. Trimming pared 5 bases from V and 2 bases from J, leaving 16 bases between. The V gene's germline CDR1 is SEHNR and CDR2 FQNEAQ (reference sequence). This CDR3 comprises 16 residues. The CDR3 loop reads CASSLGLGIPYNEQFF. CDR3 bases: TGTGCCAGCAGCCTGGGCCTGGGGATCCCCTACAATGAGCAGTTCTTC.

For this clonotype: This may be a read error, as it is one base from a much larger clone. This chain links TRBV12-3 or TRBV12-4 with TRBJ2-2, with 11 bases fitting TRBD1. The CDR3 totals 14 residues. The CDR3 DNA is TGTACCAGCAGCTTGGGACAGGGGGCCGGGGAGCTGTTTTTT. Its protein product is CTSSLGQGAGELFF.

This clonotype was seen a handful of times. The gene calls are TRBV6-6 and TRBJ2-7; D gene ambiguous. CDR3 size: 11 residues. The germline CDR1 and CDR2 sequences are MNHNY and SVGAGI (reference sequence). The V end was cut by 7 bases, the J end by 3 bases, with 7 bases between. The DNA of the CDR3 is TGTGCCAGCACGTCTTTCTACGAGCAGTACTTC. Protein: CASTSFYEQYF.